This T cell receptor beta chain comes out of a study of CD8 T cells in ankylosing spondylitis (TCRdb year 2017). Notes on the research overall: To find TCR variants linked to disease, the study profiled T cell receptor beta repertoires in ankylosing spondylitis patients and healthy donors. Peripheral blood samples were taken, and synovial fluid was additionally collected from ankylosing spondylitis patients. The whole study cohort included 95 to 130 healthy donors and about two dozen ankylosing spondylitis patients. General conclusions and limits of the study: The disease-linked clones had a CD8+ phenotype and were found at relatively low frequencies in peripheral blood. Some TCR beta motif variants had previously been reported in synovial fluid and blood of reactive arthritis patients, which suggested common disease-initiation mechanisms. A TCR beta motif made up of several highly homologous amino acid variants appeared to be characteristic of blood from ankylosing spondylitis patients. The disease-linked clones were reported to be significantly enriched in matched synovial fluid samples from ankylosing spondylitis patients.

Reads for this sample came from an Illumina HiSeq 2500. TCR beta libraries were prepared by quantitative 5'-RACE with molecular barcodes. The source study handled its data this way. Disease-linked TCR variants were identified with a new computational method built on a probabilistic model of VDJ rearrangement. TCRdb redid the processing of the public reads, applying fastp at Q25 and MiXCR, and retained in-frame beta chains. Here each entry gathers all rows of one CDR3 protein and keeps the most common genes and DNA. The V and J calls come from TCRdb's annotation, not from the publication. This sample lists about 510,000 distinct CDR3 sequences; about 5.7% were detected once. The ten largest clones take up under 4.5% of the sample. At the junction V is shortened by 7 bases and J by 3 bases, with 13 bases in between. The CDR3 sequence holds 13 residues, the cysteine and phenylalanine included. Kept here is only the CDR3 DNA, which spans 39 bases and is read in frame from base 1. CDR1 SGHRS and CDR2 YFSETQ are derived from the germline V gene.

The table lists this clonotype with many counts. Its antigen specificity is not known. One base away there is no much larger clone; base qualities are not given. The sequence joins TRBV5-1 to TRBJ1-1; the D gene assignment is ambiguous. Sequencing input: blood, either unsorted or a sorted T cell fraction (not recorded which). The source is a male donor with ankylosing spondylitis. The CDR3 protein is CASRTLPDTEAFF. The DNA reads as follows: TGCGCCAGCCGAACCCTACCTGACACTGAAGCTTTCTTT.